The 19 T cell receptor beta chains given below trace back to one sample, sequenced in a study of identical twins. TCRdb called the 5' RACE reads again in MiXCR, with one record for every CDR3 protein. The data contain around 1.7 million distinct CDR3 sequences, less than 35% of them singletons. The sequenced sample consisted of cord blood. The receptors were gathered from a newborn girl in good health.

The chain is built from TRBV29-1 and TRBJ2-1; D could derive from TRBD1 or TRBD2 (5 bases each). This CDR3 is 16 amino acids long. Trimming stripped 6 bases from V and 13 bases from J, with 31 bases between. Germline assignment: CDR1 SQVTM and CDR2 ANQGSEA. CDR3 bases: TGCAGCGTACCGGAGTCTATCGAGCTCTTGGGGGAGACCCAGTTCTTC. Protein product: CSVPESIELLGETQFF.

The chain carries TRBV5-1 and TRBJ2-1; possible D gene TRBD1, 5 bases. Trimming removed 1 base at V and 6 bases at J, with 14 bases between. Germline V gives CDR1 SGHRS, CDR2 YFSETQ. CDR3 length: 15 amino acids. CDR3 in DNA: TGCGCCAGCAGCTTGTGGGGCGATCTCTCCAATGAGCAGTTCTTC. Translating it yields CASSLWGDLSNEQFF.

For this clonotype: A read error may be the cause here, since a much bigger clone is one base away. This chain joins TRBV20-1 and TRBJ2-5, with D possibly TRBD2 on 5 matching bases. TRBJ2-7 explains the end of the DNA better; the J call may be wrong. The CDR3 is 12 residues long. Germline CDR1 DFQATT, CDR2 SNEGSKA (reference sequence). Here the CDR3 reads CSASGITYEQYF. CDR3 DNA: TGCAGTGCTAGCGGGATCACCTACGAGCAGTACTTC.

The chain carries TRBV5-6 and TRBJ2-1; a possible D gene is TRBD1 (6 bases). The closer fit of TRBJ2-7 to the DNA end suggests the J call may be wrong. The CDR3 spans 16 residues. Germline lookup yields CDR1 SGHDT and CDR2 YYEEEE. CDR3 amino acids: CASSSRTGSSYNEQYF. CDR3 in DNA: TGTGCCAGCAGCTCCCGAACAGGGAGCTCCTACAATGAGCAGTACTTC.

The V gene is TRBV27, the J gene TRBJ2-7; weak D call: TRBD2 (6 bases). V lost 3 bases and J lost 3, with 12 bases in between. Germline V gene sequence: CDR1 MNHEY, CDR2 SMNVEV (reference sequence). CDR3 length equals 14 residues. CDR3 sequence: CASSLGGLIYEQYF. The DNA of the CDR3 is TGTGCCAGCAGTTTGGGAGGTCTTATCTACGAGCAGTACTTC.

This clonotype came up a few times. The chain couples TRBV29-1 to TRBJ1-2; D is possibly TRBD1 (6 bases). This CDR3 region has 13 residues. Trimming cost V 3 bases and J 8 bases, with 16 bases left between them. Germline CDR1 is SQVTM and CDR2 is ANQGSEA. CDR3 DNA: TGCAGCGTTGACAAGACGGGGGCGAGGGGCTACACCTTC. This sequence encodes CSVDKTGARGYTF. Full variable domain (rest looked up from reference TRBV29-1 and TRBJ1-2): SAVISQKPSRDICQRGTSLTIQCQVDSQVTMMFWYRQQPGQSLTLIATANQGSEATYESGFVIDKFPISRPNLTFSTLTVSNMSPEDSSIYLCSVDKTGARGYTFGSGTRLTVV.

CDR3 nucleotide sequence: TGTGCCAGCTGGGGGGACACTGAAGCTTTCTTT. Translated, it gives CASWGDTEAFF. This chain joins TRBV27 and TRBJ1-1, with D maybe TRBD1 (5 bases). CDR1 and CDR2 from the germline V gene are MNHEY and SMNVEV (reference sequence). The CDR3 covers 11 residues. Trimming cost V 8 bases and J 3 bases, with 7 bases left between them.

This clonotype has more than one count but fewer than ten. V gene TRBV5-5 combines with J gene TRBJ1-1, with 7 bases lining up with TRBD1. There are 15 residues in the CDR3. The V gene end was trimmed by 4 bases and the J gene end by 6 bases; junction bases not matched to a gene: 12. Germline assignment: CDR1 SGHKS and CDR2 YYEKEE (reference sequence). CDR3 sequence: CASSRTGQAGPEAFF. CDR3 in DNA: TGTGCCAGCAGCCGAACCGGACAGGCCGGTCCTGAAGCTTTCTTT.

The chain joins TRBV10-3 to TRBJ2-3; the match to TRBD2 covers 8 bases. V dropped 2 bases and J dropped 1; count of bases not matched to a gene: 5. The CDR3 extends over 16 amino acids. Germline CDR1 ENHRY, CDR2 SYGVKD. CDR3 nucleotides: TGTGCCATCAGTGAGGAGCCGGGGGGGCGCACAGATACGCAGTATTTT. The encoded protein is CAISEEPGGRTDTQYF.

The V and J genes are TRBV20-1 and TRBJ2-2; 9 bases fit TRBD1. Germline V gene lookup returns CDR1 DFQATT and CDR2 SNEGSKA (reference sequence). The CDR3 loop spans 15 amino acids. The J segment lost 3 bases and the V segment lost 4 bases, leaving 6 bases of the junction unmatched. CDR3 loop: CSATPGTGYTGELFF. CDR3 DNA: TGCAGTGCTACCCCCGGGACAGGGTACACCGGGGAGCTGTTTTTT.

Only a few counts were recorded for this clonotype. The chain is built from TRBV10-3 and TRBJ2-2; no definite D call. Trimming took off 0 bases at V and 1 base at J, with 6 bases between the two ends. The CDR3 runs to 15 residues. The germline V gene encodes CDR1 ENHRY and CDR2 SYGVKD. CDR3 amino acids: CAISESDKNTGELFF. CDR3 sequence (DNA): TGTGCCATCAGTGAGTCCGACAAGAACACCGGGGAGCTGTTTTTT.

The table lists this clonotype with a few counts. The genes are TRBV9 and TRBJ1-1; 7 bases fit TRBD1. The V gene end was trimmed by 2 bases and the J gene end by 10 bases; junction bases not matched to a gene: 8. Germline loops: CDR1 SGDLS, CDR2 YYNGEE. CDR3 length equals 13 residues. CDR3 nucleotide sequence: TGTGCCAGCAGCGTTGGGACAGACAGTCCAGCTTTCTTT. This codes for CASSVGTDSPAFF.

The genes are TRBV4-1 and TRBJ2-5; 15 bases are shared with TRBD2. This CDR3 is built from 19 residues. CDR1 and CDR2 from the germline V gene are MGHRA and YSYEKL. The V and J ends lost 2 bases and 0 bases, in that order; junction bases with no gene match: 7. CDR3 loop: CASSQLGLAGGNDQETQYF. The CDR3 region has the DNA TGCGCCAGCAGCCAACTGGGACTAGCGGGAGGTAACGACCAAGAGACCCAGTACTTC.

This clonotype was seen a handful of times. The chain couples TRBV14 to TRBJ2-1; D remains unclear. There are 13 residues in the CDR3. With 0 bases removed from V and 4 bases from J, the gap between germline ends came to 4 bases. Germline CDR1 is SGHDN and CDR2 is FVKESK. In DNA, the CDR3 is TGTGCCAGCAGCCAAGAGCTATACAATGAGCAGTTCTTC. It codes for CASSQELYNEQFF.

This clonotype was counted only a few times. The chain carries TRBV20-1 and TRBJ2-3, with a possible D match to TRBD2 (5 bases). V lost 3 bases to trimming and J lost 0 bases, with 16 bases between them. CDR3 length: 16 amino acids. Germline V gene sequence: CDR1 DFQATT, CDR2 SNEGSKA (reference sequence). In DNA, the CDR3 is TGCAGTGCTAGGCCCTTACTAGGCTCTAGCACAGATACGCAGTATTTT. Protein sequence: CSARPLLGSSTDTQYF.

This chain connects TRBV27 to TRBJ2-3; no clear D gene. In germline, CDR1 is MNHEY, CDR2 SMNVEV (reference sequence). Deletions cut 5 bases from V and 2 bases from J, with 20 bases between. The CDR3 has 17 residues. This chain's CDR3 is CASSPTPYPFPTDTQYF. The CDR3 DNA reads TGTGCCAGCAGTCCCACCCCCTATCCTTTCCCCACAGATACGCAGTATTTT.

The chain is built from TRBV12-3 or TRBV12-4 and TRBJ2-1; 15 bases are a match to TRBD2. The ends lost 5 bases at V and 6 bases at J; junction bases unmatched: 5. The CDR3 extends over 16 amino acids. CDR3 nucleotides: TGTGCCAGCAGTCGGACTAGCGGGAGGGGTGTCAATGAGCAGTTCTTC. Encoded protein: CASSRTSGRGVNEQFF.

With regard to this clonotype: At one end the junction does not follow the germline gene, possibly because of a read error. The CDR3 DNA follows: TGTGCCAGCAACTTAGTAGCGGGAGGTTCTTATGAGCAGTACTTC. Translated: CASNLVAGGSYEQYF. The chain employs TRBV7-2 and TRBJ2-5, with 10 bases identical to TRBD2. From germline, CDR1 is SGHTA and CDR2 FQGNSA. The CDR3 totals 15 residues.

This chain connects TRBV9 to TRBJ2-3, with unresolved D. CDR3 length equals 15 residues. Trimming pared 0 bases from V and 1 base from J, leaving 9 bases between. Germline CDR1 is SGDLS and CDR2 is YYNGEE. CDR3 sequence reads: CASSVEGMGTDTQYF. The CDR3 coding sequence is TGTGCCAGCAGCGTAGAAGGGATGGGCACAGATACGCAGTATTTT.